This TCR beta chain comes out of a study of CD8 T cells in Susac syndrome. It was with random hexamers that roughly 0.5 to 1 ug RNA was reverse transcribed. immunoSEQ multiplex PCR amplified TCR beta CDR3 across 54 Vbeta, 13 Jbeta. Each CDR3 protein gets one entry after TCRdb re-called the immunoSEQ multiplex PCR reads with MiXCR. This sample carries roughly 140,000 distinct CDR3 sequences, 95% to 96% of them seen once, and the ten largest clones take 0.15%. This clonotype was observed once. Sequencing of TCR beta covered CD8+ and CD4+ T cells obtained from blood. TEMRA cells were FACS-enriched, unlike CD8+ and CD4+ T cells, which were negatively isolated. Losses at the gene ends were 5 bases for V and 0 bases for J; bases not matched to a gene: 3. Germline V gives CDR1 SGHTA, CDR2 FQGNSA. The CDR3 runs 15 residues.

J is TRBJ1-5 and V is TRBV7-2; 8 nucleotides align to TRBD1. The clonotype was recovered from a human donor with multiple sclerosis. Sequencing was performed on CD8+ T cells from PBMCs. The DNA for the CDR3 is TGTGCCAGCAGCACAGGGGGTTATAGCAATCAGCCCCAGCATTTT. Protein product: CASSTGGYSNQPQHF.